This T cell receptor (beta chain) was sequenced for a study of cytomegalovirus exposure and HLA in healthy donors. The study, taken as a whole, reports: A later analysis found TCR association rates differed by HLA locus, highest for DRB1 and lowest for HLA-C. Analysis was performed later, and it showed HLA-associated TCR beta chains to be more clonally expanded than equally common others. Reported findings show TCR beta sequences accurately forecast HLA-A and HLA-B alleles in most subjects. One cluster of highly shared sequence variants probably arose as a sequencing artifact.

Primers for the PCR totalled 60 Vbeta and 13 Jbeta. Sequenced by immunoSEQ multiplex PCR; TCRdb stores in-frame clones only, minus some. The sample totals tens of thousands of clones. Note on this clone: Its antigen is currently unknown.

This CDR3 has 18 amino acids. The V and J ends lost 3 bases and 6 bases, in that order; junction bases with no gene match: 16. Germline CDR1 is LNHNV and CDR2 is YYDKDF (reference sequence). J is TRBJ1-2 and V is TRBV15, with 10 bases aligning to TRBD1. The specimen sequenced was PBMCs. This sequence originates from a woman aged 55 to 70 in good health and CMV-seropositive. The CDR3 coding sequence is TGTGCCACCAGCAGTGGGATCGGGGCTAGACAGGGGGCGGATGGCTACACCTTC. The encoded protein is CATSSGIGARQGADGYTF.